This entry concerns a single T cell receptor beta chain. Its antigen remains unidentified. All donors were Caucasian adults living in Nashville, Tennessee. This sample stems from a study of shared clonotypes between healthy human individuals. Study results and caveats: The study found lower generation probabilities in non-shared clonotypes than in those shared by all four donors. On the whole, naive subsets had larger estimated richness than memory subsets had.

This table comes from immunoSEQ multiplex PCR, and its TCRdb copy is limited to in-frame clones, with some not included. The sample includes about 1.5 million clones, roughly 98% of them seen just once. Trimming shortened V by 0 bases and J by 2 bases, and 5 bases separated the two germline ends. CDR3 size: 13 residues. Germline V gene lookup returns CDR1 SGHNT and CDR2 YYREEE (reference sequence). The origin of this receptor is a man aged 25-45 years in good health. The sample comprised naive CD4+ T cells sorted from blood. The subset is: CD45RA+ positively selected. The J gene is TRBJ1-1, the V gene TRBV5-4, with unresolved D. This CDR3 is CASSLESNTEAFF. DNA of the CDR3: TGTGCCAGCAGCTTGGAATCTAACACTGAAGCTTTCTTT.